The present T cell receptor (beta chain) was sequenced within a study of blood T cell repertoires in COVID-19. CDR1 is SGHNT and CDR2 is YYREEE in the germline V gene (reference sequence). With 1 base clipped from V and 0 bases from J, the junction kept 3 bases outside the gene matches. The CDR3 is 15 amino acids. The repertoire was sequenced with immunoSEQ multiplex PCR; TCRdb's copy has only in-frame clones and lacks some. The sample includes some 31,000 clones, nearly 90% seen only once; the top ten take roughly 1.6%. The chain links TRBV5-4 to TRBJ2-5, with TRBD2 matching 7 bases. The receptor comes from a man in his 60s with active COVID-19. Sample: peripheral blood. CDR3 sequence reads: CASSLLGGNQETQYF. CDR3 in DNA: TGTGCCAGCAGCTTGCTGGGAGGGAACCAAGAGACCCAGTACTTC.